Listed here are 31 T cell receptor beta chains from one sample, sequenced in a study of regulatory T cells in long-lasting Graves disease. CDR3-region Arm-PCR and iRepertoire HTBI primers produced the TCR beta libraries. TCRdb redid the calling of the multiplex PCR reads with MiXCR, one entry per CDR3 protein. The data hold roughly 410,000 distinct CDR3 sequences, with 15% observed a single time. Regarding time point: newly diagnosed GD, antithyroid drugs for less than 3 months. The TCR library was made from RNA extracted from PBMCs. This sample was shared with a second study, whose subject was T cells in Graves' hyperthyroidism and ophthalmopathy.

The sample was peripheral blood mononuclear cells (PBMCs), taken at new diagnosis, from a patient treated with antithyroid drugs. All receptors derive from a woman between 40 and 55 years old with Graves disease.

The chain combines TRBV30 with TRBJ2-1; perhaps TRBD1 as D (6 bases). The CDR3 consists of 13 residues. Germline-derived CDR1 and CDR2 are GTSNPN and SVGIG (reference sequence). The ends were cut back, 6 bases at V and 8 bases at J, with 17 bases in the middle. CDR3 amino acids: CACRGIGVHEQFF. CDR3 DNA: TGTGCCTGCAGGGGCATAGGGGTCCATGAGCAGTTCTTC.

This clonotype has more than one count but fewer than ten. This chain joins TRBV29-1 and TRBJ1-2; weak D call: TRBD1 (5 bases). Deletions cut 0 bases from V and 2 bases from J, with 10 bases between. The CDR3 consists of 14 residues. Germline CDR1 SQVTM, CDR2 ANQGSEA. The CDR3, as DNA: TGCAGCGTTGAAGATCTTCGGGGGAACTATGGCTACACCTTC. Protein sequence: CSVEDLRGNYGYTF.

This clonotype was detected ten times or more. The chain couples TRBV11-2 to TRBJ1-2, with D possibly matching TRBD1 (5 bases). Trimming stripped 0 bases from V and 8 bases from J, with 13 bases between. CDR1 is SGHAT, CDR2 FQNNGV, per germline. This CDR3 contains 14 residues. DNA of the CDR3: TGTGCCAGCAGCTTAGAGGGCAGGGATCGAGGCTACACCTTC. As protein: CASSLEGRDRGYTF.

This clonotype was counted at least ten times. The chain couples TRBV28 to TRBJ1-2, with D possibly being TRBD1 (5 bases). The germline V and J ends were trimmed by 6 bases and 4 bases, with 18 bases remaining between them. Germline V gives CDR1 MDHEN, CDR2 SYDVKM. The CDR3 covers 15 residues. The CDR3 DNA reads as TGTGCCAGCAGCCTATCGGGACCTCTTGGCTATGGCTACACCTTC. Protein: CASSLSGPLGYGYTF.

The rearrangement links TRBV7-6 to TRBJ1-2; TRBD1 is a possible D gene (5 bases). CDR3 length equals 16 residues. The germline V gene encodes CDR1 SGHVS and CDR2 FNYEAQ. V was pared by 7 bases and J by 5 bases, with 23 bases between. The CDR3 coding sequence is TGTGCCAGCACCTCAATTCGGGGCAGGGATTTATATGGCTACACCTTC. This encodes CASTSIRGRDLYGYTF.

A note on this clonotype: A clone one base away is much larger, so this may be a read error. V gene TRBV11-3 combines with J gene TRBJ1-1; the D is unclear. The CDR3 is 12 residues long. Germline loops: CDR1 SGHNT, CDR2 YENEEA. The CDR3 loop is CASGFGSTEAFF. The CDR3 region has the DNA TGTGCCAGCGGCTTTGGGAGCACTGAAGCTTTCTTT.

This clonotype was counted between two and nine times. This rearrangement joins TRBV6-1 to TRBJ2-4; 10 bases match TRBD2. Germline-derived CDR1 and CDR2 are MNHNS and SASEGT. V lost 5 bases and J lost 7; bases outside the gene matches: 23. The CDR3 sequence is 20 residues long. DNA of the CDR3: TGTGCCAGCAGTCCCAAATTCTCACTAGCGGGGCCCCCCCTCGGGAACATTCAGTACTTC. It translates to CASSPKFSLAGPPLGNIQYF.

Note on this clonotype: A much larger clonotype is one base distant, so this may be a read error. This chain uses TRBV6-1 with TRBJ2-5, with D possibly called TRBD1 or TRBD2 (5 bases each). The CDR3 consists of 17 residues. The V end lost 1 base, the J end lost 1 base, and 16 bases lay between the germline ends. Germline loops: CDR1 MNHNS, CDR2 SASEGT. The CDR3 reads CASSEVVWDRGQETQYF. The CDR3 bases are TGTGCCAGCAGTGAAGTAGTCTGGGACCGGGGCCAAGAGACCCAGTACTTC.

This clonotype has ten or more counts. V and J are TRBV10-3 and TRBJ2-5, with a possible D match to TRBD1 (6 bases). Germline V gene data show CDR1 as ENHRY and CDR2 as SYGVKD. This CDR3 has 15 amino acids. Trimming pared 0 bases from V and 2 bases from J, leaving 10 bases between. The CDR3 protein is CAISESPRGQETQYF. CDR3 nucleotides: TGTGCCATCAGTGAGTCCCCCAGGGGTCAAGAGACCCAGTACTTC.

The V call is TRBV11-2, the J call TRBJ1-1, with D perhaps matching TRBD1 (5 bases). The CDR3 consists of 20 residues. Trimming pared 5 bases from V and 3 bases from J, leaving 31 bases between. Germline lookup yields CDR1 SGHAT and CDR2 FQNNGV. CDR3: CASSRNILPLRGSQDTEAFF. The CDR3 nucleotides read TGTGCCAGCAGCCGCAACATCTTACCCTTGAGGGGATCACAAGACACTGAAGCTTTCTTT.

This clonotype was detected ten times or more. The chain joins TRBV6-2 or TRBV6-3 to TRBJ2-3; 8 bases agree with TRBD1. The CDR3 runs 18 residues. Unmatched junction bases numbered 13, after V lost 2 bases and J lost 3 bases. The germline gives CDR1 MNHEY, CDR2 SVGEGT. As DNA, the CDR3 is TGTGCCAGCAGTTACCCCCCAGACAGGGGAGGACCGACAGATACGCAGTATTTT. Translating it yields CASSYPPDRGGPTDTQYF.

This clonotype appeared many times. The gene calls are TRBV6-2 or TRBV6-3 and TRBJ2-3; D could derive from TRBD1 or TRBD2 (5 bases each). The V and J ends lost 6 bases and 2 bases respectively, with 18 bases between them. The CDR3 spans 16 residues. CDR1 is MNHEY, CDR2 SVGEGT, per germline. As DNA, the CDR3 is TGTGCCAGCAGCCCCGAACCCGGGACCCACACAGATACGCAGTATTTT. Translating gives CASSPEPGTHTDTQYF.

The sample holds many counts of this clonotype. As DNA, the CDR3 is TGTGCCAGCAGGGAACGGACAGGGGTCTACTTC. Its protein product is CASRERTGVYF. This chain uses TRBV28 with TRBJ2-7; TRBD1 aligns across 9 bases. Trimming cost V 6 bases and J 13 bases; bases outside gene matches: 7. Germline lookup yields CDR1 MDHEN and CDR2 SYDVKM. The length of the CDR3 is 11 residues.

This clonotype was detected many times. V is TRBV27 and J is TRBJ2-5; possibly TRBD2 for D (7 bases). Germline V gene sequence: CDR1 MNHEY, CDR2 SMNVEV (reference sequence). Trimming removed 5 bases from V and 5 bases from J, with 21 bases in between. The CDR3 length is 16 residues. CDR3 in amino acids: CASSRGRGHSGETQYF. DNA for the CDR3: TGTGCCAGCAGTAGAGGGCGGGGGCACAGTGGGGAGACCCAGTACTTC.

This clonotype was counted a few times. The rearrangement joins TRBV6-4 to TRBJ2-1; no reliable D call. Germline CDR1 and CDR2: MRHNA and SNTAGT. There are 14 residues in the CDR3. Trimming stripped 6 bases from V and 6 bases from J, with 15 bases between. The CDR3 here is CASSRALWGNEQFF. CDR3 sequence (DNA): TGTGCCAGCAGCCGGGCCCTCTGGGGCAATGAGCAGTTCTTC.

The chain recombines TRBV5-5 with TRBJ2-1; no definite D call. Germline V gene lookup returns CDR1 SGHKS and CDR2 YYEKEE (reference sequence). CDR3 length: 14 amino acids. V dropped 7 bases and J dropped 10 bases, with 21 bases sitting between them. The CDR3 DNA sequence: TGTGCCAGCGCTTTCATGGTTTTAGTCTTGGAGCAGTTCTTC. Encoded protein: CASAFMVLVLEQFF.

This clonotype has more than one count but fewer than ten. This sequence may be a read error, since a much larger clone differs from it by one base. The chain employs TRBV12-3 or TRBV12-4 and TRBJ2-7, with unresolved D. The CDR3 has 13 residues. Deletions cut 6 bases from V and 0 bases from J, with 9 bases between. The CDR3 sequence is CASSPHGSYEQYF. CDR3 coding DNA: TGTGCCAGCAGCCCCCATGGCTCCTACGAGCAGTACTTC.

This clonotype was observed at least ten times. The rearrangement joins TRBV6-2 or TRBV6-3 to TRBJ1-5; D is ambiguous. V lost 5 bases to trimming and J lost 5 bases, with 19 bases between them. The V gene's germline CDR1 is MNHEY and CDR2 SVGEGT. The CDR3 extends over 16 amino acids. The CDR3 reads CASSETLGQRDQPQHF. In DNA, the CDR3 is TGTGCCAGCAGTGAAACGTTGGGTCAGAGAGATCAGCCCCAGCATTTT.

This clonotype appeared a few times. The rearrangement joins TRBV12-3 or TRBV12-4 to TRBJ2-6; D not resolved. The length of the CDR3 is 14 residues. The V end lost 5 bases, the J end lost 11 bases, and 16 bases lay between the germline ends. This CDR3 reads CASSPSSDRDVLTF. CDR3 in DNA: TGTGCCAGCAGTCCCAGTTCGGACCGTGACGTCCTGACTTTC.

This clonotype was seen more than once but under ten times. The CDR3 is CAISESGLAGAIDTQYF. The CDR3 nucleotides read TGTGCCATCAGTGAGTCCGGACTAGCGGGAGCAATAGATACGCAGTATTTT. V gene TRBV10-3 combines with J gene TRBJ2-3; 13 bases agree with TRBD2. J was trimmed by 5 bases and V by 0 bases; bases with no gene match: 5. From germline, CDR1 is ENHRY and CDR2 SYGVKD. The CDR3 consists of 17 residues.

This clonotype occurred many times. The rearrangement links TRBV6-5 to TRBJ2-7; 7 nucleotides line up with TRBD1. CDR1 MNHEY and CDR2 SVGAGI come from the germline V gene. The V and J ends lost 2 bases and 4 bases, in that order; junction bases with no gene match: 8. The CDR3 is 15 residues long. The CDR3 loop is CASSYRAGGRYEQYF. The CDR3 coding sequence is TGTGCCAGCAGTTACAGGGCAGGGGGAAGGTACGAGCAGTACTTC.

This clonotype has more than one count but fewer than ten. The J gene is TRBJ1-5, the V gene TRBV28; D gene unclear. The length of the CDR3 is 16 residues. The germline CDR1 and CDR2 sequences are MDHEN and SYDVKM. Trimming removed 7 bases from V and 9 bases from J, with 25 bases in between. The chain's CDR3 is CASNQSHGEGEGPQHF. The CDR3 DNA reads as TGTGCCAGCAATCAGTCCCACGGGGAGGGCGAGGGGCCCCAGCATTTT. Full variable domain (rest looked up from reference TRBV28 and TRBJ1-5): DVKVTQSSRYLVKRTGEKVFLECVQDMDHENMFWYRQDPGLGLRLIYFSYDVKMKEKGDIPEGYSVSREKKERFSLILESASTNQTSMYLCASNQSHGEGEGPQHFGDGTRLSIL.

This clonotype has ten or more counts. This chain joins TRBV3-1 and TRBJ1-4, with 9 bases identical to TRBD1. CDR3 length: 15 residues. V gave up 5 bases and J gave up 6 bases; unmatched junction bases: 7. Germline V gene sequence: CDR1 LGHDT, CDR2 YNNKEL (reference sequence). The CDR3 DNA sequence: TGTGCCAGCAGCTGGGGGGGACAGGGTTATGAAAAACTGTTTTTT. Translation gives CASSWGGQGYEKLFF. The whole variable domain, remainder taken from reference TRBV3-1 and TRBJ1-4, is DTAVSQTPKYLVTQMGNDKSIKCEQNLGHDTMYWYKQDSKKFLKIMFSYNNKELIINETVPNRFSPKSPDKAHLNLHINSLELGDSAVYFCASSWGGQGYEKLFFGSGTQLSVL.

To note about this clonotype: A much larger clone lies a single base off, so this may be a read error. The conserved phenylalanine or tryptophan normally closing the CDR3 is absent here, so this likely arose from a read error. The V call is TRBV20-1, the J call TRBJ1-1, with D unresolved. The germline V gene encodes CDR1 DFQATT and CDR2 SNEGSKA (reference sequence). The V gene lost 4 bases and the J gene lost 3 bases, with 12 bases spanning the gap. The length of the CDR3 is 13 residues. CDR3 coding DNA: TGCAGTGCTAATCGTGCTGATCACACTGAAGCTTTCTTG. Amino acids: CSANRADHTEAFL.

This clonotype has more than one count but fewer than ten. CDR3 in amino acids: CASSLRTGGGEQYF. In nucleotides, the CDR3 is TGTGCCAGCAGTTTACGGACAGGGGGCGGTGAGCAGTACTTC. The gene calls are TRBV28 and TRBJ2-7; 11 bases map to TRBD1. CDR1 MDHEN and CDR2 SYDVKM come from the germline V gene. V was clipped by 2 bases and J by 7 bases; unmatched bases: 4. This CDR3 has 14 residues.

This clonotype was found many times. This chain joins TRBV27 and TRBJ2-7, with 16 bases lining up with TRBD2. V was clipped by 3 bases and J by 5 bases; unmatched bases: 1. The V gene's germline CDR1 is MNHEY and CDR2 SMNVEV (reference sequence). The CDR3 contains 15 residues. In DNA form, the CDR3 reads TGTGCCAGCAGTTTCGGGACTAGCGGGAGGGACGAGCAGTACTTC. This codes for CASSFGTSGRDEQYF.

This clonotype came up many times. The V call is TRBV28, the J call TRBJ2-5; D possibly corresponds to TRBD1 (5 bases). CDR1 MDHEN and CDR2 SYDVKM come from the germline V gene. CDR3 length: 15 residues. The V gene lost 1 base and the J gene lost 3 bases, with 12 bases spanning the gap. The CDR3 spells CASSLSRQQKETQYF. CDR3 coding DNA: TGTGCCAGCAGTTTATCCCGACAGCAGAAAGAGACCCAGTACTTC.

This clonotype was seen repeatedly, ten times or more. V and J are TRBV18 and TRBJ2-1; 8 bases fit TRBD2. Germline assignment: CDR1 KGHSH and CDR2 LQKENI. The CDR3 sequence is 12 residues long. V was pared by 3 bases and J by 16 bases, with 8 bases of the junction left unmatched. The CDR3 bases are TGTGCCAGCTCACCCCCAAGCGGGAGCGGTTTCTTC. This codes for CASSPPSGSGFF.

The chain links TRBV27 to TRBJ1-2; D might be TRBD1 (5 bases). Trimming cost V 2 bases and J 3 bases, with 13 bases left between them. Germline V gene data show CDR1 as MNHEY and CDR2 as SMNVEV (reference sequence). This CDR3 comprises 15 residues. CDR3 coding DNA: TGTGCCAGCAGTTTAAGTGACCGGGGGGACTATGGCTACACCTTC. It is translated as CASSLSDRGDYGYTF.

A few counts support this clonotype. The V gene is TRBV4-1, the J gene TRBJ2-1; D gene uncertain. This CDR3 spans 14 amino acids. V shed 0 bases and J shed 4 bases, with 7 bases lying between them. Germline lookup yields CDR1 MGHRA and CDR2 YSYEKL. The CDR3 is CASSQESRYNEQFF. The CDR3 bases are TGCGCCAGCAGCCAAGAATCCAGGTACAATGAGCAGTTCTTC.

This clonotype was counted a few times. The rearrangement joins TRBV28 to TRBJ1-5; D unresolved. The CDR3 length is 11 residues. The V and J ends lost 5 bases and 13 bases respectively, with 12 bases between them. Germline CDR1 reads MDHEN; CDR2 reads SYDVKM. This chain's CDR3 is CASSPGRTQHF. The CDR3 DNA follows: TGTGCCAGCAGTCCCGGACGGACGCAGCATTTT.